This T cell receptor (beta chain) comes out of a study of OX40 agonist ivuxolimab in advanced cancers. Study observations and caveats: No determination was made of the antigen specificity of the expanded peripheral T cells.

Germline trimming cut 5 bases from V and 7 bases from J; bases unmatched to any gene: 9. The V gene's germline CDR1 is MNHEY and CDR2 SVGAGI. The CDR3 loop spans 15 amino acids. On this clone itself: The antigen remains unidentified.

Here immunoSEQ multiplex PCR was the method, and the copy in TCRdb shows in-frame clones only, minus some. The top ten clones hold more than 1.4% of a sample with about 53,000 clones, 82% of them seen once. The origin of this receptor is an adult with an advanced solid tumor such as melanoma, head and neck, liver or kidney cancer. The chain recombines TRBV6-5 with TRBJ2-1, with 9 bases fitting TRBD2. Here the sequenced sample was CD4+ or CD8+ T cells sorted from blood, taken in a trial of the OX40 agonist ivuxolimab. Here the CDR3 reads CASSRGRGGKNEQFF. The CDR3 DNA is TGTGCCAGCAGTCGGGGGCGGGGGGGCAAGAATGAGCAGTTCTTC.